This T cell receptor (beta chain) was documented in a study of response to subunit inactivated influenza vaccine. About this clonotype: The antigen remains unidentified.

Each CDR3 protein is one row after TCRdb ran MiXCR on the RT-PCR reads. Among over 450,000 distinct CDR3 sequences, approximately 13% were seen once, and the ten largest hold 13%. This CDR3 comprises 16 residues. The V gene's germline CDR1 is MDHEN and CDR2 SYDVKM. V lost 5 bases to trimming and J lost 5 bases; unmatched junction nucleotides: 12. Study-wide findings and caveats: Authors suggested few new T cells are recruited by each seasonal influenza vaccination.

The chain uses TRBV28 and TRBJ2-5; 9 positions match TRBD1. Sequencing was performed on PBMCs from blood, taken roughly 47 days after vaccination. This TCR was recovered from a man aged 45-60 years who received an inactivated influenza vaccine. The CDR3 bases are TGTGCCAGCAGTCGGGACAGGGCGCGGGGGACGGAGACCCAGTACTTC. Protein product: CASSRDRARGTETQYF.